Shown below are 32 T cell receptor beta chains from a single sample sequenced in a study of blood T cell repertoires in COVID-19. Assay: immunoSEQ multiplex PCR; the TCRdb copy retains only in-frame clones and omits some. The sample consists of about 59,000 clones, less than 85% of them appearing once. The sequenced sample consisted of peripheral blood. The receptors derive from a woman in her 70s with acute or convalescent COVID-19.

This clone was seen a single time. The V gene is TRBV5-1, the J gene TRBJ2-1; D is undetermined. Trimming removed 0 bases from V and 4 bases from J, with 8 bases in between. The CDR3 length is 14 residues. Germline loops: CDR1 SGHRS, CDR2 YFSETQ. The CDR3, as DNA: TGCGCCAGCAGCTTGGGGCAGGTATACAATGAGCAGTTCTTC. It codes for CASSLGQVYNEQFF.

This clone was found a few times. This chain connects TRBV5-1 to TRBJ1-4, with D unclear. Trimming removed 7 bases from V and 2 bases from J, with 9 bases in between. CDR1 is SGHRS, CDR2 YFSETQ, per germline. The CDR3 is made up of 13 amino acids. CDR3 loop: CASSLSTNEKLFF. The CDR3 DNA sequence: TGCGCCAGCTCCCTAAGTACTAATGAAAAACTGTTTTTT.

This clone was detected once. The gene calls are TRBV20-1 and TRBJ1-2, with 9 positions matching TRBD1. This CDR3 contains 11 residues. The V gene end was trimmed by 7 bases and the J gene end by 7 bases; junction bases not matched to a gene: 4. CDR1 DFQATT and CDR2 SNEGSKA come from the germline V gene (reference sequence). The CDR3 DNA reads as TGCAGTGTCCTACAGGGGGCTGGCTACACCTTC. This sequence encodes CSVLQGAGYTF.

This clone came up a few times. This rearrangement joins TRBV9 to TRBJ2-3, with D tentatively TRBD1 (6 bases). The CDR3 sequence is 14 residues long. The ends were cut back, 4 bases at V and 8 bases at J, with 17 bases in the middle. In germline, CDR1 is SGDLS, CDR2 YYNGEE. The CDR3 DNA reads TGTGCCAGCAGCCCTACGGACAGCGGAGGTACGCAGTATTTT. Translating gives CASSPTDSGGTQYF.

This clone appeared a few times. The V and J genes are TRBV19 and TRBJ1-5, with TRBD1 matching 7 bases. The CDR3 consists of 16 residues. J was trimmed by 2 bases and V by 3 bases; bases with no gene match: 7. Looked up from germline, CDR1 is LNHDA and CDR2 is SQIVND (reference sequence). The CDR3 loop is CASSMLATGGNQPQHF. DNA of the CDR3: TGTGCCAGTAGTATGTTGGCAACAGGGGGCAATCAGCCCCAGCATTTT.

The genes are TRBV7-8 and TRBJ2-3; D is possibly TRBD2 (5 bases). The V end was cut by 4 bases, the J end by 1 base, with 15 bases between. Germline CDR1 SGHVS, CDR2 FQNEAQ. The CDR3 has 16 amino acids. The CDR3 spells CASSSPSGWGTDTQYF. The CDR3 DNA reads TGTGCCAGCAGCTCCCCCTCGGGGTGGGGCACAGATACGCAGTATTTT.

The CDR3 DNA sequence: TGCGCCAGCAGCCTTGACTGGCGGGTTAAGTTCTTC. It encodes CASSLDWRVKFF. The genes are TRBV5-1 and TRBJ2-1, with D tentatively TRBD2 (5 bases). Germline CDR1 SGHRS, CDR2 YFSETQ. The germline V and J ends were trimmed by 4 bases and 14 bases, with 16 bases remaining between them. This CDR3 is 12 amino acids long.

The V gene is TRBV3-1 (or the pseudogene TRBV3-2), the J gene TRBJ1-1; 8 bases align to TRBD1. V gave up 3 bases and J gave up 3 bases; unmatched junction bases: 9. Germline CDR1 reads LGHDT; CDR2 reads YNNKEL (reference sequence). The CDR3 runs to 16 residues. CDR3 protein: CASSHGDRLYYTEAFF. For the CDR3, the DNA is TGTGCCAGCAGCCACGGGGACAGGCTATACTACACTGAAGCTTTCTTT.

The chain joins TRBV19 to TRBJ1-1; D remains unclear. The CDR3 spans 14 residues. Germline CDR1 reads LNHDA; CDR2 reads SQIVND (reference sequence). V gave up 1 base and J gave up 1 base, with 7 bases separating them. CDR3 region: CASSIGRGNTEAFF. For the CDR3, the DNA is TGTGCCAGTAGTATAGGTCGGGGGAACACTGAAGCTTTCTTT.

The V gene is TRBV7-8, the J gene TRBJ2-7; no clear D gene. The CDR3 is made up of 15 amino acids. Trimming left V 0 bases short and J 2 bases short, with 11 bases between. Germline V gene data show CDR1 as SGHVS and CDR2 as FQNEAQ. CDR3: CASSLATQNPYEQYF. The CDR3 DNA is TGTGCCAGCAGCTTAGCTACACAAAATCCCTACGAGCAGTACTTC.

This clone came up a few times. The chain recombines TRBV4-1 with TRBJ1-2, with D uncertain. The CDR3 extends over 14 amino acids. V was shortened by 4 bases and J by 6 bases, with 15 bases between the two germline ends. Germline CDR1 and CDR2: MGHRA and YSYEKL. The CDR3: CASSPPGRADGYTF. CDR3 DNA sequence: TGCGCCAGCAGCCCGCCCGGCCGTGCGGATGGCTACACCTTC.

This chain connects TRBV29-1 to TRBJ2-1; D remains ambiguous. CDR3 length: 16 amino acids. Trimming took off 4 bases at V and 2 bases at J, with 18 bases between the two ends. The germline CDR1 and CDR2 sequences are SQVTM and ANQGSEA. The CDR3 DNA reads TGCAGCGTTGTGGTTGCCCGAACATTTACCTACAATGAGCAGTTCTTC. Translating it yields CSVVVARTFTYNEQFF.

CDR3 DNA: TGTGCCAGCAGTCCTGACACCTCTGGGGCCAACGTCCTGACTTTC. Protein product: CASSPDTSGANVLTF. The chain employs TRBV27 and TRBJ2-6; D call uncertain. Trimming stripped 5 bases from V and 0 bases from J, with 8 bases between. CDR1 and CDR2 from the germline V gene are MNHEY and SMNVEV (reference sequence). The CDR3 runs to 15 residues. The full variable domain, rest sourced from reference TRBV27 and TRBJ2-6, is EAQVTQNPRYLITVTGKKLTVTCSQNMNHEYMSWYRQDPGLGLRQIYYSMNVEVTDKGDVPEGYKVSRKEKRNFPLILESPSPNQTSLYFCASSPDTSGANVLTFGAGSRLTVL.

The chain employs TRBV6-1 and TRBJ2-7; the D gene is possibly TRBD1 (6 bases). V was clipped by 6 bases and J by 3 bases, with 15 bases between them. The CDR3 runs to 14 residues. Per the germline V gene, CDR1 is MNHNS and CDR2 is SASEGT. CDR3 sequence reads: CASRPRTEIYEQYF. DNA of the CDR3: TGTGCCAGCAGGCCCCGGACAGAGATCTACGAGCAGTACTTC.

The rearrangement links TRBV13 to TRBJ1-4; 7 bases line up with TRBD1. Germline CDR1 and CDR2: PRHDT and FYEKMQ (reference sequence). The junction had 6 bases not matched to a gene; V was cut back by 0 bases and J by 5 bases. The CDR3 has 16 amino acids. The CDR3 reads CASSLGLSTGNEKLFF. The CDR3 bases are TGTGCCAGCAGCTTAGGCCTTTCGACAGGGAATGAAAAACTGTTTTTT.

This clone appeared once. The V and J genes are TRBV18 and TRBJ2-6, with no clear D. The CDR3 consists of 15 residues. Germline V lookup: CDR1 KGHSH, CDR2 LQKENI. Trimming pared 0 bases from V and 4 bases from J, leaving 7 bases between. In nucleotides, the CDR3 is TGTGCCAGCTCACCACCAATGGGCGGGGCCAACGTCCTGACTTTC. Its translation is CASSPPMGGANVLTF.

The rearrangement links TRBV27 to TRBJ1-1; TRBD1 agrees at 8 bases. This CDR3 contains 12 residues. Trimming took 7 bases from V and 6 from J; bases not matched to a gene: 4. Germline assignment: CDR1 MNHEY and CDR2 SMNVEV (reference sequence). For the CDR3, the DNA is TGTGCCAGCACCGGACAGGGACCTGAAGCTTTCTTT. Amino acids: CASTGQGPEAFF.

This chain links TRBV9 with TRBJ2-1; 8 bases align to TRBD2. The V segment lost 4 bases and the J segment 5 bases; nucleotides outside the gene matches: 23. This CDR3 region has 20 residues. CDR1 and CDR2 from the germline V gene are SGDLS and YYNGEE. This CDR3 reads CASSPTGLVGVLGMDNEQFF. Here the CDR3 DNA reads TGTGCCAGCAGCCCTACGGGACTAGTTGGGGTGTTGGGCATGGACAATGAGCAGTTCTTC.

This clone appeared a few times. The V gene is TRBV1, the J gene TRBJ2-7; TRBD2, the table's D call, was not compared with the DNA. TRBV1 constitutes a pseudogene. This CDR3 comprises 15 residues. The CDR3 here is CTSSDSTSGANEQYV. The CDR3, as DNA: TGCACCAGCAGCGACTCTACTAGCGGGGCCAACGAGCAGTACGTC.

On this clone: In the same sample, other DNA sequences code for this CDR3. This chain joins TRBV18 and TRBJ1-1, with TRBD1 matching 8 bases. Trimming removed 5 bases from V and 0 bases from J; junction bases left unmatched: 2. CDR3 length: 14 amino acids. Germline CDR1 KGHSH, CDR2 LQKENI. DNA of the CDR3: TGTGCCAGCTCATCGGGACAGGTGAACACTGAAGCTTTCTTT. The encoded protein is CASSSGQVNTEAFF.

CDR3 sequence reads: CSVVSGASQETQYF. DNA of the CDR3: TGCAGCGTAGTGTCTGGGGCCAGCCAAGAGACCCAGTACTTC. The chain carries TRBV29-1 and TRBJ2-5, with a possible D match to TRBD1 (5 bases). V lost 6 bases to trimming and J lost 1 base, with 15 bases between them. Germline CDR1 SQVTM, CDR2 ANQGSEA. The CDR3 covers 14 residues.

The chain combines TRBV30 with TRBJ1-2, with D unresolved. V lost 7 bases to trimming and J lost 7 bases, with 16 bases between them. Germline lookup yields CDR1 GTSNPN and CDR2 SVGIG (reference sequence). The CDR3 contains 12 residues. CDR3 in DNA: TGTGCCTTCCCTGCGGGGTGGAGTGGCTACACCTTC. It translates to CAFPAGWSGYTF.

Turning to this clone: The sample contains more than one DNA sequence encoding this CDR3. The chain has TRBV3-1 (or the pseudogene TRBV3-2) and TRBJ2-3; TRBD2 matches 7 bases. V lost 3 bases and J lost 0; bases outside the gene matches: 0. The CDR3 runs 14 residues. Per the germline V gene, CDR1 is LGHDT and CDR2 is YNNKEL (reference sequence). CDR3 sequence: CASSQRGSTDTQYF. The DNA for the CDR3 is TGTGCCAGCAGCCAGCGGGGGAGCACAGATACGCAGTATTTT.

This clone was recorded once. The CDR3: CAISPLSTDTQYF. Here the CDR3 DNA reads TGTGCCATCAGCCCCCTTAGCACAGATACGCAGTATTTT. V is TRBV10-3 and J is TRBJ2-3; unclear D gene. This CDR3 is 13 amino acids long. The germline V gene encodes CDR1 ENHRY and CDR2 SYGVKD. V gave up 6 bases and J gave up 0 bases, with 7 bases separating them.

The chain recombines TRBV19 with TRBJ1-2; 9 positions agree with TRBD1. V dropped 1 base and J dropped 1; count of bases not matched to a gene: 4. This CDR3 is 16 amino acids long. Germline CDR1 reads LNHDA; CDR2 reads SQIVND (reference sequence). The CDR3 DNA reads TGTGCCAGTAGTATAGGAACGGGACAGGGTAACTATGGCTACACCTTC. It codes for CASSIGTGQGNYGYTF.

This chain uses TRBV10-1 with TRBJ2-3; D is undetermined. From germline, CDR1 is WNHNN and CDR2 SYGVQD (reference sequence). Trimming left V 3 bases short and J 0 bases short, with 4 bases between. The CDR3 contains 13 residues. The CDR3 nucleotides read TGCGCCAGCAGTGAATCAAGCACAGATACGCAGTATTTT. It encodes CASSESSTDTQYF.

The chain recombines TRBV5-1 with TRBJ2-2; TRBD2 might be the D (7 bases). V gave up 7 bases and J gave up 0 bases, with 16 bases separating them. The CDR3 runs to 16 residues. Germline V gives CDR1 SGHRS, CDR2 YFSETQ. The CDR3 here is CASSPLGGPNTGELFF. DNA of the CDR3: TGCGCCAGCTCACCCTTGGGGGGGCCGAACACCGGGGAGCTGTTTTTT. Together with reference TRBV5-1 and TRBJ2-2, the CDR3 gives the full variable domain: KAGVTQTPRYLIKTRGQQVTLSCSPISGHRSVSWYQQTPGQGLQFLFEYFSETQRNKGNFPGRFSGRQFSNSRSEMNVSTLELGDSALYLCASSPLGGPNTGELFFGEGSRLTVL.

This clone was picked up a small number of times. The chain employs TRBV6-5 and TRBJ1-3, with no clear D. The CDR3 sequence is 12 residues long. The germline V and J ends were trimmed by 4 bases and 3 bases, with 4 bases remaining between them. CDR1 is MNHEY and CDR2 is SVGAGI in the germline V gene. The CDR3 protein is CASSSYGNTIYF. CDR3 nucleotide sequence: TGTGCCAGCAGTTCCTATGGAAACACCATATATTTT.

This chain joins TRBV5-1 and TRBJ1-1; 12 bases align to TRBD1. V was pared by 4 bases and J by 7 bases, with 5 bases of the junction left unmatched. CDR1 SGHRS and CDR2 YFSETQ come from the germline V gene. The CDR3 extends over 14 amino acids. CDR3 nucleotides: TGCGCCAGCAGCCCCGGGACAGGGGGCCTTGAAGCTTTCTTT. Translating gives CASSPGTGGLEAFF.

The CDR3 loop reads CAISEGQSSYEQYF. The CDR3 DNA reads as TGTGCCATCAGTGAGGGGCAGAGCTCCTACGAGCAGTACTTC. This sequence joins TRBV10-3 and TRBJ2-7; the D is unclear. Germline CDR1 ENHRY, CDR2 SYGVKD. V was clipped by 2 bases and J by 0 bases, with 8 bases between them. This CDR3 region has 14 residues.

The chain links TRBV18 to TRBJ2-1; D perhaps matches TRBD1 (5 bases). V was trimmed by 1 base and J by 4 bases, leaving 11 bases between them. This CDR3 has 15 residues. CDR1 KGHSH and CDR2 LQKENI come from the germline V gene. This CDR3 reads CASSPQRQNYNEQFF. CDR3 DNA: TGTGCCAGCTCACCACAACGACAGAATTACAATGAGCAGTTCTTC.

The chain joins TRBV9 to TRBJ2-3; maybe TRBD1 (6 bases). Trimming stripped 4 bases from V and 11 bases from J, with 23 bases between. The CDR3 extends over 15 amino acids. The germline CDR1 and CDR2 sequences are SGDLS and YYNGEE. The CDR3 nucleotides read TGTGCCAGCAGCACGACCGGGACACTGTTTGGTGTGCAGTATTTT. It translates to CASSTTGTLFGVQYF.